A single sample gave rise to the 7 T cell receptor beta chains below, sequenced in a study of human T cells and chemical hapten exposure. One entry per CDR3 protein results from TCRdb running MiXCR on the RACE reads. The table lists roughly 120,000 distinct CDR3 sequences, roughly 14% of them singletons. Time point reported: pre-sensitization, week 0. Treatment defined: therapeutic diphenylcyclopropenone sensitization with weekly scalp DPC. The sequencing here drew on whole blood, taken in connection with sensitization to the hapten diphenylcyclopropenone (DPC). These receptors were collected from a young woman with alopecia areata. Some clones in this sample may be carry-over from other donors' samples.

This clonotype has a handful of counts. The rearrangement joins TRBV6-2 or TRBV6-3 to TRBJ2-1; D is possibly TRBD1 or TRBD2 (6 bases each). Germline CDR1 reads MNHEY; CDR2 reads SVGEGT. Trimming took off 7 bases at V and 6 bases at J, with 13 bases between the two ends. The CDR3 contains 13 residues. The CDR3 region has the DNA TGTGCCAGCAATAGGGGGGCCCGCAATGAGCAGTTCTTC. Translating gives CASNRGARNEQFF.

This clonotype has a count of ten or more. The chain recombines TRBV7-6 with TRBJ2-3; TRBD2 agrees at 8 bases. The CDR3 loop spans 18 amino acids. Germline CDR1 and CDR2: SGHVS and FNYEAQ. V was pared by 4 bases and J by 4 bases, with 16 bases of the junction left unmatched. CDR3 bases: TGTGCCAGCAGCTCGCCACCGACTAGAGCGGGGGCCCCAGATACGCAGTATTTT. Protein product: CASSSPPTRAGAPDTQYF.

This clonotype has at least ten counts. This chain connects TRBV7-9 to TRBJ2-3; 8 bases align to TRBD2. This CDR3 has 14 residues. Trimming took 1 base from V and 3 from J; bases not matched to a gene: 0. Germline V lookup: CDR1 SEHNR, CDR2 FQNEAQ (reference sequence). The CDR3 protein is CASSLERGTDTQYF. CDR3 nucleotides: TGTGCCAGCAGCTTAGAGCGGGGGACAGATACGCAGTATTTT. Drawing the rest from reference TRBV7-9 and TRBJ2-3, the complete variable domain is DTGVSQNPRHKITKRGQNVTFRCDPISEHNRLYWYRQTLGQGPEFLTYFQNEAQLEKSRLLSDRFSAERPKGSFSTLEIQRTEQGDSAMYLCASSLERGTDTQYFGPGTRLTVL.

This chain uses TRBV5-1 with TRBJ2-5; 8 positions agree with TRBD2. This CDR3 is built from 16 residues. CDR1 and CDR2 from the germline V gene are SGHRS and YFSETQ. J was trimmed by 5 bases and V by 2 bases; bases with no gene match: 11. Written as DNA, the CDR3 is TGCGCCAGCAGCTTTAGACCGGGACTAGGGTTTGAGACCCAGTACTTC. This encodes CASSFRPGLGFETQYF.

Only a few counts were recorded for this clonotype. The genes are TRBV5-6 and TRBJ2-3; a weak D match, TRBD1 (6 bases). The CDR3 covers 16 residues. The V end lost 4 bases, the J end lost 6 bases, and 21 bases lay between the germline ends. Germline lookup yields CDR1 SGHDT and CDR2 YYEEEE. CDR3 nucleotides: TGTGCCAGCAGCCCGACTCTGACAGGAAATCGTGATACGCAGTATTTT. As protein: CASSPTLTGNRDTQYF.

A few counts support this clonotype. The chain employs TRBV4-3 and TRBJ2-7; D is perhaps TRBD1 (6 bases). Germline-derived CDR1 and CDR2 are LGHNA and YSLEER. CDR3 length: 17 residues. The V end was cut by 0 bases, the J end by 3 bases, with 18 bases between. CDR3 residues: CASSQDRRAGESYEQYF. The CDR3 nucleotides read TGCGCCAGCAGCCAAGATCGTCGTGCAGGGGAGAGCTACGAGCAGTACTTC.

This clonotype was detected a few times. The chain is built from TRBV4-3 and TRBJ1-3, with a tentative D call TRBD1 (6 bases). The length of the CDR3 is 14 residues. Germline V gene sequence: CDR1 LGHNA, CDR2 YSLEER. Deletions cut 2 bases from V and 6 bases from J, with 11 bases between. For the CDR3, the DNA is TGCGCCAGCAGCCAATACAGGGATAAAAACACCATATATTTT. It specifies CASSQYRDKNTIYF.